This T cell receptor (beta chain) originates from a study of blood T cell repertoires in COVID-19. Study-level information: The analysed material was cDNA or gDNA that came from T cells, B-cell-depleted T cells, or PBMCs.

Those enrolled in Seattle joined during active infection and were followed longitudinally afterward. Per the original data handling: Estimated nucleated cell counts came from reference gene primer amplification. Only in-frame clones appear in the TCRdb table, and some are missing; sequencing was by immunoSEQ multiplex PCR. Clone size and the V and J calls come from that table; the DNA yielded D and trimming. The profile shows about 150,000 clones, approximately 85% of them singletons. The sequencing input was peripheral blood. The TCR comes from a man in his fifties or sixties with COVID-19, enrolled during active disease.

The CDR3: CASSPQGQANYGYTF. CDR3 nucleotides: TGTGCCAGCAGCCCCCAGGGACAAGCTAACTATGGCTACACCTTC. J is TRBJ1-2 and V is TRBV7-2; weak D call: TRBD1 (6 bases). The CDR3 consists of 15 residues. Germline V gene data show CDR1 as SGHTA and CDR2 as FQGNSA. V shed 5 bases and J shed 0 bases, with 13 bases lying between them.